The 29 T cell receptor beta chains reported below all come from one sample, sequenced in a study of T-cell reconstitution after alpha-beta-depleted transplantation in children. The TCRbeta library incorporated unique molecular identifiers. From the PCR reads, TCRdb called clonotypes with MiXCR, one entry per CDR3 protein. The sample comprises approximately 350,000 distinct CDR3 sequences, around 16% of which are singletons, and roughly two fifths rests with the top ten. The material sequenced was PBMCs, mostly from graft donor cells, taken 360 days after TCRalphabeta/CD19-depleted stem cell transplant. The origin of the receptors is a male patient between 2 and 15 years old who had a stem cell transplant for acute lymphoblastic leukemia, so the T cells may come from the graft donor.

The chain couples TRBV6-2 or TRBV6-3 to TRBJ2-1; D call uncertain. Germline CDR1 is MNHEY and CDR2 is SVGEGT. Trimming cost V 8 bases and J 7 bases, with 12 bases left between them. The CDR3 length is 12 residues. CDR3 sequence (DNA): TGTGCCAGCCGACCTAGGAGAAATGAGCAGTTCTTC. This codes for CASRPRRNEQFF.

In its sample, this clonotype was seen many times. The chain is built from TRBV10-2 and TRBJ2-1, with 11 bases fitting TRBD2. CDR1 is WSHSY, CDR2 SAAADI, per germline. J was trimmed by 9 bases and V by 7 bases; bases with no gene match: 11. This CDR3 comprises 15 residues. The chain's CDR3 is CASINSGRALPEQFF. CDR3 sequence (DNA): TGCGCCAGCATTAATAGCGGGAGGGCCTTGCCTGAGCAGTTCTTC.

The CDR3 nucleotides read TGTGCCAGCAGTTTATCGGCAGGGGGTATTAACGAGCAGTACTTC. Its protein is CASSLSAGGINEQYF. This chain connects TRBV12-3 or TRBV12-4 to TRBJ2-7, with 7 bases aligning to TRBD1. This CDR3 comprises 15 residues. V gave up 2 bases and J gave up 5 bases; unmatched junction bases: 9.

This clonotype has ten or more counts. The chain combines TRBV28 with TRBJ2-7, with 10 positions matching TRBD2. Germline V gene data show CDR1 as MDHEN and CDR2 as SYDVKM. V dropped 5 bases and J dropped 2; count of bases not matched to a gene: 12. The CDR3 consists of 17 residues. The DNA of the CDR3 is TGTGCCAGCAGTCCTCTTATCACTAGCGGGGTTGCCTACGAGCAGTACTTC. Translation gives CASSPLITSGVAYEQYF.

This clonotype was detected ten times or more. This chain connects TRBV3-1 to TRBJ2-7, with 8 positions matching TRBD2. Germline CDR1 LGHDT, CDR2 YNNKEL (reference sequence). The CDR3 is 16 amino acids. J lost 4 bases, V lost 4 bases, and 12 bases had no gene match. In DNA, the CDR3 is TGTGCCAGCAGCCCCACAAGGGGCGGGAGGATTTACGAGCAGTACTTC. As protein: CASSPTRGGRIYEQYF.

This clonotype was seen more than once but under ten times. V and J are TRBV10-3 and TRBJ2-3; possibly TRBD1 for D (6 bases). The V gene lost 0 bases and the J gene lost 0 bases, with 13 bases spanning the gap. The CDR3 contains 17 residues. Germline V CDR1 and CDR2: ENHRY, SYGVKD. CDR3 DNA sequence: TGTGCCATCAGTGAGTCGCAGACAGGCGCTAGCACAGATACGCAGTATTTT. Translating it yields CAISESQTGASTDTQYF.

This clonotype was detected only a few times. The chain has TRBV12-3 or TRBV12-4 and TRBJ2-5; D might be TRBD1 (6 bases). This CDR3 has 14 amino acids. Trimming stripped 7 bases from V and 4 bases from J, with 16 bases between. The CDR3 region has the DNA TGTGCCAGCAACAAACAGGGCGGTGGAGAGACCCAGTACTTC. It specifies CASNKQGGGETQYF.

V and J are TRBV28 and TRBJ2-3; 7 positions match TRBD1. The CDR3 runs 15 residues. J lost 2 bases, V lost 3 bases, and 5 bases had no gene match. Germline CDR1 reads MDHEN; CDR2 reads SYDVKM. The CDR3 region has the DNA TGTGCCAGCAGTTTCCCGGGACAGTCCACAGATACGCAGTATTTT. Translation: CASSFPGQSTDTQYF.

This clonotype has a count of ten or more. V gene TRBV5-1 combines with J gene TRBJ2-1, with D possibly TRBD1 on 6 matching bases. CDR1 and CDR2 (germline): SGHRS, YFSETQ. Trimming stripped 0 bases from V and 4 bases from J, with 8 bases between. There are 14 residues in the CDR3. The CDR3 DNA reads TGCGCCAGCAGCTTGGCCCAGGGGTACAATGAGCAGTTCTTC. Translated, it gives CASSLAQGYNEQFF.

J is TRBJ1-2 and V is TRBV6-5, with unresolved D. The length of the CDR3 is 12 residues. Germline CDR1 and CDR2: MNHEY and SVGAGI. V was pared by 5 bases and J by 6 bases, with 10 bases between. This chain's CDR3 is CASSHRRDGYTF. The CDR3, as DNA: TGTGCCAGCAGTCACCGTCGAGATGGCTACACCTTC.

The genes are TRBV20-1 and TRBJ2-1, with 8 bases fitting TRBD2. The CDR3 contains 15 residues. Germline CDR1 DFQATT, CDR2 SNEGSKA (reference sequence). V was pared by 2 bases and J by 2 bases, with 5 bases of the junction left unmatched. The CDR3 coding sequence is TGCAGTGCTAGACCCTCGGGGGGGCCCTACAATGAGCAGTTCTTC. This codes for CSARPSGGPYNEQFF.

Points on this clonotype: A much larger clone is a single base away; this may be a read error. The V call is TRBV6-2 or TRBV6-3, the J call TRBJ2-7, with D possibly being TRBD2 (6 bases). CDR3 length: 11 residues. Trimming took 5 bases from V and 11 from J, leaving 13 bases between them. Germline CDR1 and CDR2: MNHEY and SVGEGT. The CDR3 region is CASSNPREEYF. The CDR3 bases are TGTGCCAGCAGTAACCCGAGGGAGGAGTACTTC.

This clonotype has at least ten counts. This chain joins TRBV27 and TRBJ2-7; no clear D. The V end was cut by 5 bases, the J end by 2 bases, with 16 bases between. The CDR3 loop spans 15 amino acids. Germline values: CDR1 MNHEY, CDR2 SMNVEV (reference sequence). The CDR3 region has the DNA TGTGCCAGCAGTGAACACAGTCCCGGTCCCTACGAGCAGTACTTC. Translation: CASSEHSPGPYEQYF.

This rearrangement joins TRBV4-3 to TRBJ2-2; D gene uncertain. The CDR3 is 14 amino acids. Per the germline V gene, CDR1 is LGHNA and CDR2 is YSLEER. V lost 5 bases and J 5 bases, leaving 12 bases between the germline ends. In nucleotides, the CDR3 is TGCGCCAGCAGCTCGGCGGTTGGAACCGGGGAGCTGTTTTTT. The encoded protein is CASSSAVGTGELFF.

The rearrangement links TRBV7-2 to TRBJ2-1; D might be TRBD1 or TRBD2, each matching 6 bases. Deletions cut 1 base from V and 5 bases from J, with 12 bases between. The germline V gene encodes CDR1 SGHTA and CDR2 FQGNSA. The CDR3 is made up of 15 amino acids. The CDR3 region has the DNA TGTGCCAGCAGCTTAGGCAGGGGACTGCACAATGAGCAGTTCTTC. This codes for CASSLGRGLHNEQFF. Using reference TRBV7-2 and TRBJ2-1 for the parts outside the CDR3, the full variable domain is GAGVSQSPSNKVTEKGKDVELRCDPISGHTALYWYRQSLGQGLEFLIYFQGNSAPDKSGLPSDRFSAERTGGSVSTLTIQRTQQEDSAVYLCASSLGRGLHNEQFFGPGTRLTVL.

This clonotype was observed a few times. V and J are TRBV12-3 or TRBV12-4 and TRBJ2-5; 10 nucleotides align to TRBD1. With 5 bases clipped from V and 5 bases from J, the junction kept 8 bases outside the gene matches. The CDR3 is 15 amino acids. This CDR3 reads CASSTNGQGGETQYF. CDR3 sequence (DNA): TGTGCCAGCAGTACAAACGGACAGGGGGGCGAGACCCAGTACTTC.

The V call is TRBV4-3, the J call TRBJ2-2, with D possibly being TRBD1 (5 bases). Germline-derived CDR1 and CDR2 are LGHNA and YSLEER. CDR3 length: 16 amino acids. V lost 1 base to trimming and J lost 1 base, with 10 bases between them. The CDR3 DNA follows: TGCGCCAGCAGCCAAGGCTCCAGGGTGAACACCGGGGAGCTGTTTTTT. Amino acid sequence: CASSQGSRVNTGELFF.

This clonotype was detected many times. V usage is TRBV28 and J usage is TRBJ2-3; 9 positions agree with TRBD2. The length of the CDR3 is 16 residues. CDR1 is MDHEN, CDR2 SYDVKM, per germline. The J segment lost 4 bases and the V segment lost 3 bases, leaving 8 bases of the junction unmatched. CDR3 in DNA: TGTGCCAGCAGTTTCCTTAGCGGGAGTCTGGCAGATACGCAGTATTTT. Translating gives CASSFLSGSLADTQYF.

This clonotype has only a few counts. The V call is TRBV7-2, the J call TRBJ2-3; D ambiguous. The CDR3 extends over 14 amino acids. V was pared by 2 bases and J by 1 base, with 7 bases between. Germline assignment: CDR1 SGHTA and CDR2 FQGNSA. The DNA of the CDR3 is TGTGCCAGCAGCTTATGGGCGCGCACAGATACGCAGTATTTT. Encoded protein: CASSLWARTDTQYF.

The CDR3 DNA reads as TGTGCCAGCAGCTTAGGGACAGGGGGAGGTGAAGCTTTCTTT. Translation gives CASSLGTGGGEAFF. The chain carries TRBV7-3 and TRBJ1-1; 11 bases map to TRBD1. Germline V gene lookup returns CDR1 SGHTA and CDR2 FQGTGA. This CDR3 has 14 amino acids. Trimming took 2 bases from V and 7 from J; bases not matched to a gene: 3.

This chain joins TRBV24-1 and TRBJ2-7; D is perhaps TRBD1 or TRBD2 (5 bases each). The CDR3 extends over 13 amino acids. The V end was cut by 3 bases, the J end by 6 bases, with 11 bases between. Germline CDR1 reads KGHDR; CDR2 reads SFDVKD. The DNA of the CDR3 is TGTGCCACCAGTGATGGGGGTAGCAGCGAGCAGTACTTC. Translated: CATSDGGSSEQYF.

The genes are TRBV15 and TRBJ2-2, with D unresolved. The germline gives CDR1 LNHNV, CDR2 YYDKDF (reference sequence). CDR3 size: 15 residues. The V gene lost 3 bases and the J gene lost 1 base, with 9 bases spanning the gap. CDR3 coding DNA: TGTGCCACCAGCAGTTTTAGCTGGAACACCGGGGAGCTGTTTTTT. Amino acid sequence: CATSSFSWNTGELFF.

The chain has TRBV27 and TRBJ2-6; D gene uncertain. V was cut by 0 bases and J by 4 bases, with 7 bases left in between. CDR1 and CDR2 (germline): MNHEY, SMNVEV (reference sequence). CDR3 size: 15 residues. CDR3 sequence reads: CASSLSRSGANVLTF. The CDR3 DNA reads as TGTGCCAGCAGTTTATCCCGGTCAGGGGCCAACGTCCTGACTTTC.

This clonotype has only a few counts. V usage is TRBV20-1 and J usage is TRBJ2-2; tentatively, D is TRBD1 (6 bases). Looked up from germline, CDR1 is DFQATT and CDR2 is SNEGSKA (reference sequence). The CDR3 has 15 residues. Deletions cut 3 bases from V and 0 bases from J, with 11 bases between. CDR3 sequence reads: CSASLTGSNTGELFF. The DNA of the CDR3 is TGCAGTGCTAGTCTTACAGGGTCGAACACCGGGGAGCTGTTTTTT.

The chain links TRBV12-3 or TRBV12-4 to TRBJ2-5; D not resolved. The CDR3 has 13 amino acids. V was trimmed by 0 bases and J by 7 bases, leaving 9 bases between them. CDR3 region: CASSLASTATQYF. The CDR3 bases are TGTGCCAGCAGTTTAGCGTCCACCGCGACCCAGTACTTC.

Only a few counts were recorded for this clonotype. J is TRBJ2-4 and V is TRBV12-3 or TRBV12-4, with no clear D. The CDR3 has 13 amino acids. Between the trimmed V and J ends, which lost 5 bases and 4 bases, there was a span of 9 bases. The CDR3 region is CASSETNKNIQYF. The CDR3 region has the DNA TGTGCCAGCAGTGAAACGAATAAAAACATTCAGTACTTC.

This clonotype was picked up a small number of times. This chain connects TRBV7-2 to TRBJ2-3; the D is unclear. V was clipped by 6 bases and J by 2 bases, with 9 bases between them. The germline V gene encodes CDR1 SGHTA and CDR2 FQGNSA. The CDR3 is 13 residues long. CDR3 DNA sequence: TGTGCCAGCAGTGAGGTGAACACAGATACGCAGTATTTT. As protein: CASSEVNTDTQYF.

In this sample, this clonotype turned up many times. This chain uses TRBV12-3 or TRBV12-4 with TRBJ2-3; D uncertain. Deletions cut 2 bases from V and 6 bases from J, with 3 bases between. The CDR3 runs 11 residues. The CDR3 spells CASSLWDTQYF. The DNA for the CDR3 is TGTGCCAGCAGTTTATGGGATACGCAGTATTTT.

As DNA, the CDR3 is TGTGCCAGCAGCGTAGCTCCGAACCCGGGACTAGCGGGGGCCTACGAGCAGTACTTC. Its translation is CASSVAPNPGLAGAYEQYF. J is TRBJ2-7 and V is TRBV9; 14 bases fit TRBD2. V was pared by 0 bases and J by 2 bases, with 10 bases of the junction left unmatched. The V gene's germline CDR1 is SGDLS and CDR2 YYNGEE. The CDR3 has 19 amino acids.